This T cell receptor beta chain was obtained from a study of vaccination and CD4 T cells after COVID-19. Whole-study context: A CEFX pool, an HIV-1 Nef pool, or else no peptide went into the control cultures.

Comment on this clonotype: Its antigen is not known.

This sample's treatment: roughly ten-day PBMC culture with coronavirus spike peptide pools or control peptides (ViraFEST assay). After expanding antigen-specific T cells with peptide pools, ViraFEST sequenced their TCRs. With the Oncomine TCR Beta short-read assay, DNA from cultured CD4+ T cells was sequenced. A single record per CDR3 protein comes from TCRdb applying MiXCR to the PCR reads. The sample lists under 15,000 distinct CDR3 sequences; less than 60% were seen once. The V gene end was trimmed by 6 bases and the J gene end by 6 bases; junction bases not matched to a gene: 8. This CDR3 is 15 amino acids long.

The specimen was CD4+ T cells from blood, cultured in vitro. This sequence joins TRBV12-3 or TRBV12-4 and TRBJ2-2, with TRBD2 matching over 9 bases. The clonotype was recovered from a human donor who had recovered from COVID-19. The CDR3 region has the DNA TGTGCCAGCAGACCGATAGCGGGAGTGGCCGGGGAGCTGTTTTTT. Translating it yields CASRPIAGVAGELFF.